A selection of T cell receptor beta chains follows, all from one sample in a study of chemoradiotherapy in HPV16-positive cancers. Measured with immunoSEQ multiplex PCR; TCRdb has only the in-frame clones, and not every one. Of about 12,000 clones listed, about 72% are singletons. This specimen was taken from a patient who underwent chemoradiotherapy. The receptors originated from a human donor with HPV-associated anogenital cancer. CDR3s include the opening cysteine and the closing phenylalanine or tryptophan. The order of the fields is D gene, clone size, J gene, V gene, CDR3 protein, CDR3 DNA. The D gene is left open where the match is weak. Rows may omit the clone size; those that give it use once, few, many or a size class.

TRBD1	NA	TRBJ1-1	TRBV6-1	CASQQGAINTEAFF	TGTGCCAGCCAGCAGGGGGCTATAAACACTGAAGCTTTCTTT
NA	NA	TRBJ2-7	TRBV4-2	CASSQDSRSDEQYF	TGTGCCAGCAGCCAAGATTCGCGTTCGGACGAGCAGTACTTC
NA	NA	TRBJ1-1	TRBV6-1	CASSESGDGTEAFF	TGTGCCAGCAGTGAGTCGGGGGATGGCACTGAAGCTTTCTTT
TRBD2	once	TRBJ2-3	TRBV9	CASSGTWGGTDTQYF	TGTGCCAGCAGCGGGACGTGGGGGGGGACAGATACGCAGTATTTT
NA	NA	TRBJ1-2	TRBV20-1	CSATGSYGYTF	TGCAGTGCTACAGGGAGCTATGGCTACACCTTC
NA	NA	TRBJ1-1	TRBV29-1	CSVELGDMLEAFF	TGCAGCGTTGAGCTGGGAGACATGCTTGAAGCTTTCTTT
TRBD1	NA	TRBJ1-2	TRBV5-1	CASSLDMKQGSHTF	TGCGCCAGCAGCTTGGATATGAAACAGGGGTCCCACACCTTC
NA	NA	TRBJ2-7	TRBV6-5	CASSPSLGYEQYF	TGTGCCAGCAGCCCTTCCCTAGGCTACGAGCAGTACTTC
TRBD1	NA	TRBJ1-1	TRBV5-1	CASSFWDRDTEAFF	TGCGCCAGCAGCTTTTGGGACAGGGACACTGAAGCTTTCTTT
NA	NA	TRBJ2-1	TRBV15	CATSRRRSSYNEQFF	TGTGCCACCAGCAGAAGACGGAGCTCCTACAATGAGCAGTTCTTC
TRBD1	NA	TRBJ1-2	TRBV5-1	CASSLQGDNYGYTF	TGCGCCAGCAGCTTACAGGGGGATAACTATGGCTACACCTTC
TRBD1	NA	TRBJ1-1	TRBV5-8	CASSFRQGALNTEAFF	TGTGCCAGCAGCTTCCGACAGGGGGCTTTGAACACTGAAGCTTTCTTT
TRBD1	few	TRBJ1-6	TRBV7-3	CASSIRRTGENSPLHF	TGTGCCAGCAGCATAAGAAGGACAGGGGAAAATTCACCCCTCCACTTT
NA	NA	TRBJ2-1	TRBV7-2	CASSLSDEQFF	TGTGCCAGCAGCTTATCAGATGAGCAGTTCTTC
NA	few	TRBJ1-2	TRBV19	CASSLNTGPNYGYTF	TGTGCCAGTAGTCTAAATACCGGGCCCAACTATGGCTACACCTTC
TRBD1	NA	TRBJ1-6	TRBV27	CASSLYRGNNSPLHF	TGTGCCAGCAGCTTATACAGGGGGAATAATTCACCCCTCCACTTT
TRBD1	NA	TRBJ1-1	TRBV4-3	CASSQVAGGITEAFF	TGCGCCAGCAGCCAAGTAGCAGGGGGCATTACTGAAGCTTTCTTT
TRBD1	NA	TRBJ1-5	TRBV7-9	CASSRLSGTGGNQPQHF	TGTGCCAGCAGCCGCCTCTCCGGGACAGGGGGCAATCAGCCCCAGCATTTT